Sequencing of this T cell receptor (beta chain) was carried out in a study of immune evolution from preneoplasia to lung adenocarcinoma. The germline gives CDR1 LNHNV, CDR2 YYDKDF (reference sequence). This CDR3 is 11 amino acids long. V dropped 9 bases and J dropped 1 base, with 6 bases sitting between them. Generated by immunoSEQ multiplex PCR, the TCRdb table keeps only in-frame clones and is missing some. Here the sample spans around 39,000 clones, about 73% being singletons. Sample: FFPE invasive lung adenocarcinoma tissue. This sequence joins TRBV15 and TRBJ1-1, with D unclear. The source is a person between 60 and 69 years old with lung adenocarcinoma. The chain's CDR3 is CATQKNTEAFF. CDR3 nucleotides: TGTGCCACTCAGAAGAACACTGAAGCTTTCTTT.